Listed below are T cell receptor beta chains from one sample, sequenced in a study of early T cells in non-severe SARS-CoV-2 infection. TCRdb analysed the 5' RACE reads with MiXCR anew, one entry per CDR3 protein. The top ten hold approximately 2.4% of the sample, which has roughly 28,000 distinct CDR3 sequences, 5.1% seen once. Sequencing used whole blood. Receptor source: an adult who was a healthcare worker with PCR-confirmed SARS-CoV-2 infection or an uninfected control (not recorded which). The CDR3 runs from the conserved cysteine through the conserved F or W. D genes are given only for firm matches. Size values are once, few and many counts, or a class for expanded clones, and some rows have none.

J gene	D gene	clone size	V gene	CDR3 DNA	CDR3 protein
TRBJ2-1	TRBD2	many	TRBV11-1	TGTGCCAGCAGCTGGGGACTAGCGGGGTACAATGAGCAGTTCTTC	CASSWGLAGYNEQFF
TRBJ2-3	-	-	TRBV5-1	TGCGCCGGCAGCTTCGAGGGGCTCTGGGGAACGCAGTATTTT	CAGSFEGLWGTQYF
TRBJ2-2	TRBD1	few	TRBV2	TGTGCCAGCAGGGTACAGGGGATCAACACCGGGGAGCTGTTTTTT	CASRVQGINTGELFF
TRBJ1-1	-	-	TRBV5-1	TGCGCCAGCAGCTTGGTACCCGGGACGGCGAACACTGAAGCTTTCTTT	CASSLVPGTANTEAFF
TRBJ2-7	TRBD2	many	TRBV20-1	TGCAGTGCTAGAGATTCTAGGACTAGCGGGATGTCCTACGAGCAGTACTTC	CSARDSRTSGMSYEQYF
TRBJ2-2	TRBD2	many	TRBV2	TGTGCCAGCGAACTGGGAGCGGGAGGAACCGGGGAGCTGTTTTTT	CASELGAGGTGELFF
TRBJ2-1	TRBD1	many	TRBV12-5	TGTGCTAGTGGGACAGGGGGCCTCGGTGATGAGCAGTTCTTC	CASGTGGLGDEQFF
TRBJ2-1	TRBD1	few	TRBV2	TGTGCCAGCAGCCCCACAGGGGCTGGGCGTGAGCAGTTCTTC	CASSPTGAGREQFF
TRBJ2-3	-	many	TRBV3-1	TGTGCCAGCAGCCAAAGCATCCCATCTAGCACAGATACGCAGTATTTT	CASSQSIPSSTDTQYF
TRBJ2-7	TRBD1	many	TRBV9	TGTGCCAGCAGCGTAGGACAGGGGGACCGAATCTCCTACGAGCAGTACTTC	CASSVGQGDRISYEQYF
TRBJ2-2	-	few	TRBV28	TGTGCCAGCAGTTTGCGGGACGTTGAGTCCGGGGAGCTGTTTTTT	CASSLRDVESGELFF
TRBJ1-4	-	many	TRBV6-6	TGTGCCAGCACTTACGGTGCAACTAATGAAAAACTGTTTTTT	CASTYGATNEKLFF
TRBJ2-5	-	many	TRBV7-3	TGTGCCAGCAGTCGTAGCTTTCAAGAGACCCAGTACTTC	CASSRSFQETQYF
TRBJ1-1	-	many	TRBV11-2	TGTGCCAGCAGCCCGAACTCTATGACAGGCTCCGAAGCTTTCTTT	CASSPNSMTGSEAFF
TRBJ2-7	-	few	TRBV9	TGTGCCAGCAGCGCCTCAGGGGGGAGGTACGAGCAGTACTTC	CASSASGGRYEQYF
TRBJ1-1	-	medium-sized	TRBV20-1	TGCAGTCCTCGGGGCCACACTGAAGCTTTCTTT	CSPRGHTEAFF
TRBJ2-5	TRBD2	-	TRBV7-2	TGTGCCAGCAGCTTAGCGATACGTGACGGTAGCGGGGGGGCTGAGACCCAGTACTTC	CASSLAIRDGSGGAETQYF
TRBJ1-5	-	many	TRBV5-1	TGCGCCAGCAGCTCGGACGGATATCAGCCCCAGCATTTT	CASSSDGYQPQHF
TRBJ2-7	-	-	TRBV12-2	TGTGCAAGTCGCTTACTTCGGCCGCGCTCCTACGAGCAGTACTTC	CASRLLRPRSYEQYF
TRBJ2-1	TRBD2	-	TRBV11-3	TGTGCCAGCAGCGCGACCGGGACTAGAGTCTCGGGGGCGCAGTTCTTC	CASSATGTRVSGAQFF
TRBJ1-6	TRBD1	few	TRBV2	TGTGCCAGCAGGACGGACAGGGTCTATAATTCACCCCTCCACTTT	CASRTDRVYNSPLHF
TRBJ2-5	-	once	TRBV7-8	TGTGCCAGCAGCCCACCCGGGGACGAGCGGGAGACCCAGTACTTC	CASSPPGDERETQYF
TRBJ2-3	-	many	TRBV5-1	TGCGCCAGCAGCTTGATAGGAGATACGCAGTATTTT	CASSLIGDTQYF
TRBJ2-1	TRBD1	many	TRBV7-7	TGTGCTAGCAGCCCAGGGACAGGGGCTGAGCAGTTCTTC	CASSPGTGAEQFF
TRBJ2-1	TRBD2	many	TRBV5-1	TGCGCCAGCAGCTTGGCCGCTAGCGGGAGTGTAAATGAGCAGTTCTTC	CASSLAASGSVNEQFF
TRBJ2-5	TRBD1	many	TRBV11-2	TGTGCCAGCAGCGGGTGGACAGGGTCAACGGGGGAGGCCACCTTGGAGACCCAGTACTTC	CASSGWTGSTGEATLETQYF
TRBJ2-7	-	-	TRBV28	TGTGCCAGCAGTTTGCGTGGCGCAGGGCAGTACTTC	CASSLRGAGQYF
TRBJ2-3	-	few	TRBV7-9	TGTGCCAGCAGCTTACTTGGGAGCTACGATACGCAGTATTTT	CASSLLGSYDTQYF
TRBJ2-7	-	many	TRBV11-2	TGTGCCAGCAGCCCTCCGACGGGCGAGCAGTACTTC	CASSPPTGEQYF
TRBJ2-1	-	many	TRBV20-1	TGCAGTGCTAGCGCGAGTCTCCAACCGTACAATGAGCAGTTCTTC	CSASASLQPYNEQFF
TRBJ2-7	TRBD2	many	TRBV6-6	TGTGCCAGCAGTTACCACGTGTTAGCGGGAGACTACTACGAGCAGTACTTC	CASSYHVLAGDYYEQYF
TRBJ2-1	TRBD1	-	TRBV11-1	TGTGCCAGCAGCCAGGGGGACGGCTATGAGCAGTTCTTC	CASSQGDGYEQFF
TRBJ2-7	TRBD2	few	TRBV27	TGTGCCAGCAGTCTGCTACTAGCGGGGGGGCGGTACGAGCAGTACTTC	CASSLLLAGGRYEQYF
TRBJ2-5	-	-	TRBV7-9	TGTGCCAGCAGACCTCCCGGGACCAAGACCCAAGAGACCCAGTACTTC	CASRPPGTKTQETQYF
TRBJ2-7	-	many	TRBV5-1	TGCGCCAGCAGCTTGGTGGGGAACGAGCAGTACTTC	CASSLVGNEQYF
TRBJ2-7	TRBD1	few	TRBV7-8	TGTGCCAGCAGCCCACGAACAGGGGGAGGCTACGAGCAGTACTTC	CASSPRTGGGYEQYF
TRBJ2-1	-	many	TRBV11-3	TGTGCCAGCAGCTTAGGAGGGACGGCTGACAATGAGCAGTTCTTC	CASSLGGTADNEQFF
TRBJ1-5	-	-	TRBV18	TGTGCCAGCTCACCGGGTAATAGCAATCAGCCCCAGCATTTT	CASSPGNSNQPQHF
TRBJ1-5	-	-	TRBV12-3/TRBV12-4	TGTGCCAGCACCGAGGGGGGCCAGCCCCAGCATTTT	CASTEGGQPQHF
TRBJ2-3	TRBD1	many	TRBV10-3	TGTGCCATCAGTGAGTGGACAGGGGACGTTGGCACAGATACGCAGTATTTT	CAISEWTGDVGTDTQYF
TRBJ1-4	TRBD1	-	TRBV10-3	TGTGCCATCAAAACCGGGACAGGGAATGAAAAACTGTTTTTT	CAIKTGTGNEKLFF
TRBJ1-3	TRBD1	-	TRBV12-3/TRBV12-4	TGTGCCAGCAGTCACCCTCGACAGGGCAGGTTGACCATATATTTT	CASSHPRQGRLTIYF
TRBJ1-5	TRBD1	many	TRBV20-1	TGCAGTGCTCAGGGGGGAGCCGTCGGGCAGCCCCAGCATTTT	CSAQGGAVGQPQHF
TRBJ1-5	-	-	TRBV10-3	TGTGCCATCAGTGTGGCAGGCAATCAGCCCCAGCATTTT	CAISVAGNQPQHF
TRBJ1-1	TRBD1	-	TRBV7-2	TGTGCCAGCAGCTTAGGACAGGGATACACTGAAGCTTTCTTT	CASSLGQGYTEAFF
TRBJ2-1	-	-	TRBV11-2	TGTGCCAGCAGCCAAGGGCTACCCCAAGACTACAATGAGCAGTTCTTC	CASSQGLPQDYNEQFF
TRBJ1-2	-	many	TRBV6-6	TGTGCCAGCAGTTACGAGTTGTTTGCGGGCTACACCTTC	CASSYELFAGYTF
TRBJ2-7	-	many	TRBV11-3	TGTGCCAGCAGCTTAATGGAGGGCACCCACGAGCAGTACTTC	CASSLMEGTHEQYF
TRBJ2-2	-	medium-sized	TRBV7-9	TGTGCCAGCAGCTTAGACAGGAACACCGGGGAGCTGTTTTTT	CASSLDRNTGELFF